Presented here are 2 T cell receptor beta chains from one specimen sequenced in a study of cytomegalovirus exposure and HLA in healthy donors (dated by TCRdb to 2016 to 2017). Receptor libraries were prepared by the immunoSEQ multiplex PCR assay. For the multiplex PCR, a mixture combining 60 forward primers for TCR Vbeta segments and 13 reverse primers for TCR Jbeta segments was used. TCRdb provides this immuneACCESS table in a form limited to in-frame rearrangements. Some clones are lacking; in checked studies, under half of them reflect an unresolved V gene, and why the rest are absent is not known. The sample table contains around 140,000 clones; only one count was recorded for 70% to 85% of them. The biggest ten clones account for about 1.7% of the sample. Material: PBMCs. The source of these receptors is a middle-aged man in good health and CMV-seronegative.

The chain uses TRBV7-9 and TRBJ2-2; D gene unclear. The germline CDR1 and CDR2 sequences are SEHNR and FQNEAQ (reference sequence). The CDR3 has 16 amino acids. Trimming pared 0 bases from V and 3 bases from J, leaving 11 bases between. This CDR3 is CASSLAASVDTGELFF. CDR3 in DNA: TGTGCCAGCAGCTTAGCGGCCAGCGTTGACACCGGGGAGCTGTTTTTT.

This chain connects TRBV5-5 to TRBJ2-3, with unresolved D. The germline CDR1 and CDR2 sequences are SGHKS and YYEKEE (reference sequence). The CDR3 spans 15 residues. V was cut by 0 bases and J by 1 base, with 9 bases left in between. The CDR3 sequence: CASSLDGVRTDTQYF. The DNA for the CDR3 is TGTGCCAGCAGCTTGGACGGTGTTCGCACAGATACGCAGTATTTT.